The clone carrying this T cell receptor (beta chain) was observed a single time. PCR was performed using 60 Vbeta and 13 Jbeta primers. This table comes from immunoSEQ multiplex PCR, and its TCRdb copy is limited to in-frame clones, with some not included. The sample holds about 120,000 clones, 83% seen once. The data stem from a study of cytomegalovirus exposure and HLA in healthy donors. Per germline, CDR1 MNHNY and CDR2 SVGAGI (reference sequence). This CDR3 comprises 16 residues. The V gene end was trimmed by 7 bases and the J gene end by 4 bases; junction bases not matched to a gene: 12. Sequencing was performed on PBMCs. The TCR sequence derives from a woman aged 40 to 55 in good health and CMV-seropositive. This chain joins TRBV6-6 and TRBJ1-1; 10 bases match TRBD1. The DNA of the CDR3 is TGTGCCAGCACCCTAACGGGACAGGGGATTACCACTGAAGCTTTCTTT. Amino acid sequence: CASTLTGQGITTEAFF.